The rows below give T cell receptor beta chains drawn from one sample of a study of cytomegalovirus exposure and HLA in healthy donors. Assay: immunoSEQ multiplex PCR; the TCRdb copy retains only in-frame clones and omits some. Among around 69,000 clones listed, 70% were seen once. The material sequenced was PBMCs. These TCRs come from a woman between 45 and 60 years old in good health and CMV-seropositive. Both conserved end residues are part of each CDR3. Each record gives: V gene, J gene, D gene, clone size, CDR3 DNA, CDR3 protein. D genes are given only for firm matches. Clone size is not always given. Where it is, it says once, few, many or a class for expanded clones.

TRBV6-6	TRBJ2-1	TRBD1	-	TGTGCCAGCAAGAATGGACAGGGGCAAAACAATGAGCAGTTCTTC	CASKNGQGQNNEQFF
TRBV5-1	TRBJ2-7	TRBD2	-	TGCGCCAGCAGAGTATTGGCGGGGGCCTACGAGCAGTACTTC	CASRVLAGAYEQYF
TRBV29-1	TRBJ2-7	-	once	TGCAGCGCCGGACTCGATAGCTCCTACGAGCAGTACTTC	CSAGLDSSYEQYF
TRBV9	TRBJ1-2	-	-	TGTGCCAGCAGCGACCAGGGAGGCTACACCTTC	CASSDQGGYTF
TRBV27	TRBJ1-6	-	-	TGTGCCAGCAGTACGAGCTCCTATAATTCACCCCTCCACTTT	CASSTSSYNSPLHF
TRBV11-2	TRBJ2-1	TRBD1	few	TGTGCCAGCAGTTCAGGACAGGGGGTACGTTGGCAGTTCTTC	CASSSGQGVRWQFF
TRBV10-1	TRBJ2-7	TRBD1	-	TGCGCCAGCAGCCCGGGACAGGTCCACGAGCAGTACTTC	CASSPGQVHEQYF
TRBV28	TRBJ1-5	-	-	TGTGCCAGCAGTGGAGGTACCCAGCCCCAGCATTTT	CASSGGTQPQHF
TRBV4-1	TRBJ1-2	-	-	TGCGCCAGCAGTTTTCAGGGCGGGATGGGGGTGAGCTACACCTTC	CASSFQGGMGVSYTF
TRBV19	TRBJ1-4	-	-	TGTGCCAGTAGTATAGGGGGCAGGAGCGAAAAACTGTTTTTT	CASSIGGRSEKLFF
TRBV29-1	TRBJ2-7	TRBD2	-	TGCAGCGCTTCAGCGGGGAACACCTACGAGCAGTACTTC	CSASAGNTYEQYF
TRBV19	TRBJ2-1	TRBD2	-	TGTGCCAGTAGTAGCGGGGGGCACTCCTACAATGAGCAGTTCTTC	CASSSGGHSYNEQFF
TRBV7-2	TRBJ1-3	-	-	TGTGCCAGCAGCCCGATTCGGACAGTTCGTGGAAACACCATATATTTT	CASSPIRTVRGNTIYF
TRBV4-3	TRBJ2-1	TRBD2	-	TGCGCCAGCAGCCTCGCCGGAGGGCTAGCGGGTTTCTATGAGCAGTTCTTC	CASSLAGGLAGFYEQFF
TRBV7-2	TRBJ1-2	-	-	TGTGCCAGCAGCTTAGAACAGGCCAACTATGGCTACACCTTC	CASSLEQANYGYTF
TRBV7-9	TRBJ2-1	TRBD2	-	TGTGCCAGCAGCTTAGTCGACGGGGGGGTCTGGAATGAGCAGTTCTTC	CASSLVDGGVWNEQFF
TRBV7-6	TRBJ1-1	TRBD1	-	TGTGCCAGCAGAAGGGACAGGGGAGGCACTGAAGCTTTCTTT	CASRRDRGGTEAFF
TRBV15	TRBJ2-5	TRBD2	once	TGTGCCACCAGCAGAGATATTAGCGGGAGGGATTGGGAGACCCAGTACTTC	CATSRDISGRDWETQYF
TRBV10-3	TRBJ2-1	TRBD1	-	TGTGCCATCAGTGCGACAGGGAGCTCCTACAATGAGCAGTTCTTC	CAISATGSSYNEQFF
TRBV7-2	TRBJ1-2	TRBD1	-	TGTGCCAGCAGTTTTAACAGGGGCGGGATGGATGGCTACACCTTC	CASSFNRGGMDGYTF
TRBV6-1	TRBJ2-3	-	-	TGTGCCAGCAGTGAAGCGCGCCGCAGGGATACGCAGTATTTT	CASSEARRRDTQYF
TRBV7-8	TRBJ2-1	TRBD2	-	TGTGCCTCCTTGGCGACTAGCGGGAGCGATGAGCAGTTCTTC	CASLATSGSDEQFF
TRBV7-2	TRBJ2-3	-	-	TGTGCCAGCAGCTTATATTCGGGGGAGGTCGCAGATACGCAGTATTTT	CASSLYSGEVADTQYF
TRBV28	TRBJ1-4	-	few	TGTGCCAGCACCCCGGTCGTGCCGCGTGAAAAACTGTTTTTT	CASTPVVPREKLFF
TRBV7-2	TRBJ2-7	TRBD1	-	TGTGCCAGCAGCCTCCTCCGGACAGGGGTCGAGCAGTACTTC	CASSLLRTGVEQYF
TRBV6-1	TRBJ2-1	TRBD2	few	TGTGCCAGCTCATCGCTAGCGGGAGTGGAGCAGTTCTTC	CASSSLAGVEQFF
TRBV10-2	TRBJ1-1	-	few	TGCGCCAGCAGAGGTGCGGGGATGGCTGAAGCTTTCTTT	CASRGAGMAEAFF
TRBV28	TRBJ1-4	-	few	TGTGCCAGCAGTTTCTGGGCGTCCGGGGGAAATGAAAAACTGTTTTTT	CASSFWASGGNEKLFF
TRBV5-6	TRBJ1-1	-	-	TGTGCCAGCAGCTTGGCGCGCAGGGGTTGGGACACTGAAGCTTTCTTT	CASSLARRGWDTEAFF
TRBV5-1	TRBJ1-2	-	-	TGCGCCAGCAGCGTAGGACAGAGTAACTATGGCTACACCTTC	CASSVGQSNYGYTF
TRBV5-1	TRBJ2-3	TRBD2	-	TGCGCCAGCCTACTTAGCGGGATTAGCACAGATACGCAGTATTTT	CASLLSGISTDTQYF
TRBV11-1	TRBJ2-1	TRBD2	-	TGTGCCAGCAGCCCCCGGACTAGCGGGTATCTACCCTACAATGAGCAGTTCTTC	CASSPRTSGYLPYNEQFF
TRBV7-2	TRBJ2-1	TRBD2	-	TGTGCCAGCAGCTTGACTAGCGGGGCCTACAATGAGCAGTTCTTC	CASSLTSGAYNEQFF
TRBV13	TRBJ2-5	-	-	TGTGCCAGCAGCCGGCTCGGGGAGGCGGAAGAGACCCAGTACTTC	CASSRLGEAEETQYF
TRBV7-8	TRBJ1-6	-	few	TGTGCCAGCAGCCGCCGGGAGGGATTCGTAAATTCACCCCTCCACTTT	CASSRREGFVNSPLHF
TRBV10-1	TRBJ2-2	TRBD1	-	TGCGCCAGCAGCCCCGGGACAGGGTCTACCGGGGAGCTGTTTTTT	CASSPGTGSTGELFF